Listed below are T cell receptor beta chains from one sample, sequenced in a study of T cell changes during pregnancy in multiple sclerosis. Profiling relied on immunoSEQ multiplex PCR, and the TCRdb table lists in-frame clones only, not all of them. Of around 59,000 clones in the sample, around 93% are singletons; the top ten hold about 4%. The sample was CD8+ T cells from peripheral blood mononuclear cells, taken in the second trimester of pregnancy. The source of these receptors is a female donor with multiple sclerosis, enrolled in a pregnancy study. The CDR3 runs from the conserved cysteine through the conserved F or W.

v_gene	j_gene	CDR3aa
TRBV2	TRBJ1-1	CASGQKNTEAFF
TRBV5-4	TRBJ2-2	CASSRLRLAGGPLTGELFF
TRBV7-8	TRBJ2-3	CASAWTDTQYF
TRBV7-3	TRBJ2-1	CASSLTGTSINEQFF
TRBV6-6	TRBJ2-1	CASSLSGNEQFF
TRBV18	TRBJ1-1	CASSPRGAITEAFF
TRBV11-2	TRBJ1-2	CASSLDTGTGNYTF
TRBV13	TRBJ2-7	CASSFTSGGDSYEQYF
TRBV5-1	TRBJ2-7	CASSSASGRAGYEQYF
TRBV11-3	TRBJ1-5	CASSLKFGQGQRPQHF
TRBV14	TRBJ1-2	CASSQLGQGINYGYTF
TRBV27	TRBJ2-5	CASSSPLAGGPETQYF
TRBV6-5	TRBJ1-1	CASSYGRQINTEAFF
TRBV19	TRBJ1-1	CASSINRLFIGMNTEAFF
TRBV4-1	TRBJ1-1	CASSQDSWNTEAFF
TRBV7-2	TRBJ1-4	CASSFDRGSNEKLFF
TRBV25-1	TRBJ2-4	CASSEYGGQGYIQYF
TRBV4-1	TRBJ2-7	CASSQYEGGNSYEQYF
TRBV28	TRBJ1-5	CASSWRTGSHQPQHF
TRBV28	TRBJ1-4	CASSFGVWTEDEKLFF
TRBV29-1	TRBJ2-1	CSVEPGLTGVGSYNEQFF
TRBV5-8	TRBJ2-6	CASSRDSSPGANVLTF
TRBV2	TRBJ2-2	CASWDGRMFF
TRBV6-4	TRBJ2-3	CASSDRGGGPQDTQYF
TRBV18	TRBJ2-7	CASSEGTGTGEQYF
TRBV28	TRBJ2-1	CASRSLGTSYNEQFF
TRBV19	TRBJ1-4	CASSKQGPNEKLFF
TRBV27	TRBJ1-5	CASGGQAGPQHF
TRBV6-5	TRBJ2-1	CASSYGGHGYNEQFF
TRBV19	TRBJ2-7	CASSIDSGTGGYEQYF
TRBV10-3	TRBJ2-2	CAISVSPRGPGELFF
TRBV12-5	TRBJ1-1	CASGASGTGGEAFF
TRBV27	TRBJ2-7	CASSPAPGREQYF